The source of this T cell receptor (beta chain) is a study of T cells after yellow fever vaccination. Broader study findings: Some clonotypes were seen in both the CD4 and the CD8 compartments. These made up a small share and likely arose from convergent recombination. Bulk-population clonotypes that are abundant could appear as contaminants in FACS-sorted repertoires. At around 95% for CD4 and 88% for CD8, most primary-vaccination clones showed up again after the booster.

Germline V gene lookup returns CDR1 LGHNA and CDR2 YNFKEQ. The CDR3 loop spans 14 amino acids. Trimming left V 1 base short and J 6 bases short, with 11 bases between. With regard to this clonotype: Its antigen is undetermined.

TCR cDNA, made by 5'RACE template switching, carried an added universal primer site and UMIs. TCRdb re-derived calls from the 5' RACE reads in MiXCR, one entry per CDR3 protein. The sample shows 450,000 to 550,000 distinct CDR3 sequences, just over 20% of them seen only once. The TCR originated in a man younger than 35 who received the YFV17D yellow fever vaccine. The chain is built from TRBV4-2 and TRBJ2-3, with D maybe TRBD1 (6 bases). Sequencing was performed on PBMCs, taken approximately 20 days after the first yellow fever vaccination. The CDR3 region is CASSQGVRGDTQYF. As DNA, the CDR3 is TGTGCCAGCAGCCAAGGGGTCAGGGGTGATACGCAGTATTTT.